This TCR beta chain was captured in a study of blood T cells in healthy people across ages. A J-beta primer mix and a sample-barcoded 5' primer were used in a second PCR of roughly 6 to 11 cycles. All samples yielded 2.5 million or more CDR3-containing paired-end reads. MiXCR, applied by TCRdb to the 5' RACE reads, yields one record per CDR3 protein. This table holds under 2,000,000 distinct CDR3 sequences, around half found once. Unmatched junction bases numbered 9, after V lost 1 base and J lost 6 bases. The CDR3 has 16 amino acids. CDR1 and CDR2 (germline): SGHTA, FQGNSA. This clonotype was seen only a few times.

The genes are TRBV7-2 and TRBJ2-1; 7 bases align to TRBD2. Sequenced material: blood. This clonotype originated in a woman aged 40 to 49 in good health. This chain's CDR3 is CASSLVWSGGLNEQFF. DNA for the CDR3: TGTGCCAGCAGCTTAGTCTGGTCGGGGGGACTCAATGAGCAGTTCTTC.